This T cell receptor beta chain stems from a study of shared clonotypes between healthy human individuals (dated by TCRdb to about 2020). About the study as a whole: The cohort included three men and two women between 18 and 49 years of age. To increase sequencing depth and limit assay-specific biases, TCR repertoire library preparation and sequencing were carried out by different laboratories using diverse techniques. Each donor's leukapheresis produced roughly between about 0.8 and 10 billion PBMCs. For each donor, CD4 naive and CD4 memory were each run on three plates, CD8 naive on two plates, and CD8 memory on one plate. To estimate repertoire size and how much clonotypes are shared between individuals, the study performed deep sequencing of blood TCR repertoires from roughly five healthy adults.

Using the deep immunoSEQ assay, multiplex PCR amplified TCR CDR3 regions from genomic DNA. Extracted genomic DNA from each cell subset was spread evenly across all wells of several immunoSEQ 96-well plates, with each plate serving as a replicate. For sorted subsets, roughly 200 ng of genomic DNA, equivalent to about 30,000 T cell genomes, went into each replicate PCR. Purified libraries were measured with a Qubit 3.0 fluorometer, size-checked on a Bioanalyzer 2100, and measured again with the KAPA Library Quantification kit. Every immunoSEQ 96-well plate was sequenced on a dedicated single-read 150-cycle Illumina NextSeq 550 flow cell. Concerning the study's data processing: Because only junctional sequences without quality scores were contained in the immunoSEQ output, filtering matching that applied to full-length reads could not be performed. Sequences were annotated with PyIR, a Python wrapper for IgBLAST v1.9, using IMGT germline references to assign V/J genes and CDR3. Any read was removed if the V/J assignment was weak (E-value above 1e-6), the CDR3 was missing, or the read contained stop codons, out-of-frame junctions, or ambiguous translated residues. V3J clonotypes were defined as sequences sharing an identical inferred V gene, J gene, and CDR3 amino acid sequence. To compute the percentage overlap between repertoires, the number of shared unique clonotypes was divided by the size of the smaller repertoire. Richness of each repertoire was evaluated using RTK rarefaction, the Chao1 estimator, and Recon v2.1 estimates of unobserved clonotypes. Generation probabilities for all TCRbeta clonotypes obtained by the gDNA method from four donors were computed using OLGA. Entries here come from immuneACCESS through TCRdb and include only in-frame sequences with V and J called. Some clones fail to appear in such tables; in the studies checked, an unresolved V gene covers under half of the shortfall, and the cause of the remainder is unknown. V and J calls and clone size are copied from that table; D and trimming were computed from the DNA. In this sample the table shows millions of clones, roughly 92% of which occur a single time. Under 0.15% of the sample goes to the ten largest clones.

Here is what the overall study found, with its caveats: Pairwise subsampling indicated that sequencing depth was expected to affect the degree of clonotype sharing among donors. Clonotypes shared by all four sorted-subset donors showed higher generation probabilities than non-shared clonotypes. Even with the large sequencing depth, rarefaction of the sorted-subset datasets indicated that sequencing was incomplete. Across four donors, approximately 5% of naive CD4, 3.5% of naive CD8, roughly 2.2% of memory CD4, and approximately 0.42% of memory CD8 clonotypes were shared. Estimated clonotype richness was generally larger for naive than for memory subsets. Because the study included a small number of donors, the genetic and exposure-history diversity represented was limited. Sampling was restricted to blood, and TCR repertoires in tissues likely differ from the TCR repertoires found in blood.

The CDR3, cysteine through phenylalanine, is 12 amino acids long. Only the CDR3 portion is preserved as DNA: 36 bases, with reading frame beginning at the first base. Germline trimming amounts to 7 bases on V and 5 bases on J, with 3 as the count of junction bases outside the gene matches. Based on the germline V gene, the CDR1 and CDR2 sequences are SNHLY and FYNNEI. On this clone: Its antigen has not been determined. It has no much larger one-base neighbor in the sample; base qualities were not kept.

Healthy HIV-negative adults with no recently reported acute infections or vaccinations were included as donors. Only Caucasian adults living in Nashville, Tennessee, USA were represented among the donors. CD4+ T cells were enriched through magnetic negative selection, after which naive cells were positively selected on CD45RA and the remaining negative fraction served as the memory subset. Blood was collected by leukapheresis, and PBMCs were isolated by Ficoll-Histopaque density gradient centrifugation and then cryopreserved in liquid nitrogen vapor phase. Analytical flow cytometry was used to check the purity and quantity of each magnetically sorted T cell population. Each sorted fraction had its genomic DNA isolated and then quantified by UV absorbance on a Nanodrop 2000c.

The sequence is built from TRBV2 and TRBJ2-3, with 7 bases matching TRBD1. The sequence derives from a man aged 18-30 years in good health. Sequenced input: naive CD4+ T cells sorted from blood. The cell subset or site label here, explained by the study, means: CD45RA+ positively selected. The bases are TGTGCCAGCAAGGGGGCAGGAGATACGCAGTATTTT. This is translated as CASKGAGDTQYF. Where the CDR3 stops, the reference TRBV2 and TRBJ2-3 genes take over; the full variable domain is EPEVTQTPSHQVTQMGQEVILRCVPISNHLYFYWYRQILGQKVEFLVSFYNNEISEKSEIFDDQFSVERPDGSNFTLKIRSTKLEDSAMYFCASKGAGDTQYFGPGTRLTVL.